Following are 16 T cell receptor beta chains from one sample sequenced in a study of blood T cell repertoires in COVID-19. Repertoires were generated with immunoSEQ multiplex PCR, while TCRdb's copy carries only in-frame clones and drops some. The data contain approximately 50,000 clones, 83% of them seen just once; the ten biggest clones take up around 12%. Sequencing was performed on peripheral blood. The receptor source for this set is a human donor in a cohort sampled during active COVID-19.

V is TRBV5-8 and J is TRBJ1-6; a possible D gene is TRBD1 (5 bases). This CDR3 has 15 residues. Germline CDR1 is SGHTS and CDR2 is YDEGEE. V dropped 7 bases and J dropped 9 bases, with 20 bases sitting between them. In nucleotides, the CDR3 is TGTGCCAGCCAGCGAGTCGACGGACATCGTTCACCCCTCCACTTT. Protein sequence: CASQRVDGHRSPLHF. The variable domain in full, completed from reference TRBV5-8 and TRBJ1-6, reads EAGVTQSPTHLIKTRGQQATLRCSPISGHTSVYWYQQALGLGLQFLLWYDEGEERNRGNFPPRFSGRQFPNYSSELNVNALELEDSALYLCASQRVDGHRSPLHFGNGTRLTVT.

The V call is TRBV9, the J call TRBJ1-1, with no clear D. The germline V gene encodes CDR1 SGDLS and CDR2 YYNGEE. The length of the CDR3 is 13 residues. The V end lost 2 bases, the J end lost 5 bases, and 10 bases lay between the germline ends. CDR3: CASSVTTETEAFF. The CDR3 DNA reads TGTGCCAGCAGCGTTACAACGGAGACTGAAGCTTTCTTT.

This clone has only a few counts. The chain combines TRBV2 with TRBJ2-7; 7 nucleotides match TRBD2. CDR3 length equals 15 residues. CDR1 is SNHLY and CDR2 is FYNNEI in the germline V gene. The V segment lost 6 bases and the J segment 0 bases; nucleotides outside the gene matches: 8. CDR3 nucleotide sequence: TGTGCCAGCAGCAACGAGCGGGGTCGCTCCTACGAGCAGTACTTC. It codes for CASSNERGRSYEQYF.

The J gene is TRBJ2-3, the V gene TRBV4-3, with TRBD1 as a possible D gene (5 bases). The V gene's germline CDR1 is LGHNA and CDR2 YSLEER. The V and J ends lost 0 bases and 1 base respectively, with 8 bases between them. There are 15 residues in the CDR3. As DNA, the CDR3 is TGCGCCAGCAGCCAAGAATTGGGGCGCACAGATACGCAGTATTTT. This codes for CASSQELGRTDTQYF.

The V and J genes are TRBV6-2 or TRBV6-3 and TRBJ2-2, with 7 positions matching TRBD1. In germline, CDR1 is MNHEY, CDR2 SVGEGT. CDR3 length: 15 residues. With V trimmed by 6 bases and J by 0 bases, 4 bases remained unmatched. This CDR3 reads CASSGTDANTGELFF. The DNA of the CDR3 is TGTGCCAGCAGCGGGACAGACGCGAACACCGGGGAGCTGTTTTTT.

This CDR3 is CASSPDRGKAFF. CDR3 coding DNA: TGTGCCAGCAGCCCAGACAGGGGGAAAGCTTTCTTT. This sequence joins TRBV5-6 and TRBJ1-1; 9 nucleotides align to TRBD1. Trimming cost V 4 bases and J 9 bases; bases outside gene matches: 4. CDR3 size: 12 residues. CDR1 and CDR2 from the germline V gene are SGHDT and YYEEEE.

This chain uses TRBV5-5 with TRBJ2-7, with D hard to call. The ends were cut back, 2 bases at V and 6 bases at J, with 9 bases in the middle. This CDR3 has 12 amino acids. CDR1 is SGHKS and CDR2 is YYEKEE in the germline V gene (reference sequence). CDR3 residues: CASSFPLGEQYF. The CDR3 nucleotides read TGTGCCAGCAGCTTCCCCCTCGGCGAGCAGTACTTC. The variable domain in full, with the rest retrieved from reference TRBV5-5 and TRBJ2-7, is DAGVTQSPTHLIKTRGQQVTLRCSPISGHKSVSWYQQVLGQGPQFIFQYYEKEERGRGNFPDRFSARQFPNYSSELNVNALLLGDSALYLCASSFPLGEQYFGPGTRLTVT.

This chain uses TRBV6-6 with TRBJ1-6, with D perhaps TRBD1 (5 bases). The V gene lost 2 bases and the J gene lost 7 bases, with 9 bases spanning the gap. Germline values: CDR1 MNHNY, CDR2 SVGAGI (reference sequence). The CDR3 extends over 14 amino acids. DNA of the CDR3: TGTGCCAGCAGTTACGACCAGGGAAATTCACCCCTCCACTTT. Protein: CASSYDQGNSPLHF.

V and J are TRBV6-5 and TRBJ1-2; TRBD1 might be the D (6 bases). V lost 6 bases to trimming and J lost 6 bases, with 17 bases between them. Germline-derived CDR1 and CDR2 are MNHEY and SVGAGI. CDR3 size: 14 residues. The CDR3 reads CASSRVRGAHGYTF. The CDR3 DNA sequence: TGTGCCAGCAGCCGCGTCCGGGGGGCGCATGGCTACACCTTC.

The chain is built from TRBV27 and TRBJ1-2; possibly TRBD1 for D (6 bases). Per germline, CDR1 MNHEY and CDR2 SMNVEV (reference sequence). The germline V and J ends were trimmed by 5 bases and 7 bases, with 11 bases remaining between them. This CDR3 is 12 amino acids long. CDR3 nucleotide sequence: TGTGCCAGCAGTCTAACAGGGTTTGGCTACACCTTC. Its translation is CASSLTGFGYTF.

The rearrangement links TRBV7-8 to TRBJ2-3; D perhaps matches TRBD2 (6 bases). Germline V gives CDR1 SGHVS, CDR2 FQNEAQ. Trimming shortened V by 1 base and J by 0 bases, and 11 bases separated the two germline ends. The CDR3 spans 16 residues. The CDR3 DNA reads as TGTGCCAGCAGCTTAGTGGCGGGGAGAAGCACAGATACGCAGTATTTT. Translation gives CASSLVAGRSTDTQYF.

This clone was recorded only once. The genes are TRBV7-3 and TRBJ2-7; D uncertain. This CDR3 contains 13 residues. Trimming cost V 1 base and J 5 bases, with 9 bases left between them. Germline V lookup: CDR1 SGHTA, CDR2 FQGTGA. The CDR3 nucleotides read TGTGCCAGCAGCTTAAACTATGGCGACGAGCAGTACTTC. Translating it yields CASSLNYGDEQYF.

The chain is built from TRBV29-1 and TRBJ1-3; D might be TRBD1 (5 bases). The germline V gene has CDR1 SQVTM and CDR2 ANQGSEA. V was shortened by 4 bases and J by 6 bases, with 13 bases between the two germline ends. The CDR3 runs 13 residues. This CDR3 is CSVVSRVSNTIYF. The CDR3 nucleotides are TGCAGCGTTGTCTCCAGGGTCTCAAACACCATATATTTT.

The chain couples TRBV9 to TRBJ2-2; the match to TRBD1 covers 12 bases. With 3 bases clipped from V and 5 bases from J, the junction kept 5 bases outside the gene matches. The CDR3 runs 16 residues. Germline V lookup: CDR1 SGDLS, CDR2 YYNGEE. CDR3 in amino acids: CASSAGQGAITGELFF. The CDR3 DNA reads as TGTGCCAGCAGCGCGGGACAGGGGGCCATAACCGGGGAGCTGTTTTTT.

The V call is TRBV5-4, the J call TRBJ1-1; D not resolved. Per germline, CDR1 SGHNT and CDR2 YYREEE (reference sequence). The CDR3 has 15 amino acids. Trimming took off 6 bases at V and 3 bases at J, with 18 bases between the two ends. The DNA of the CDR3 is TGTGCCAGCACCCCCGGGGTAGTACGGGACACTGAAGCTTTCTTT. This translates into CASTPGVVRDTEAFF.

This sequence joins TRBV3-1 (or the pseudogene TRBV3-2) and TRBJ1-5, with TRBD1 matching 11 bases. CDR3 size: 17 residues. CDR1 LGHDT and CDR2 YNNKEL come from the germline V gene (reference sequence). V shed 6 bases and J 4 bases; nucleotides not matched to a gene: 11. The CDR3 bases are TGTGCCAGCAGTCGAAGGGAGGGACAGGGGGAGAATCAGCCCCAGCATTTT. Amino acid sequence: CASSRREGQGENQPQHF.